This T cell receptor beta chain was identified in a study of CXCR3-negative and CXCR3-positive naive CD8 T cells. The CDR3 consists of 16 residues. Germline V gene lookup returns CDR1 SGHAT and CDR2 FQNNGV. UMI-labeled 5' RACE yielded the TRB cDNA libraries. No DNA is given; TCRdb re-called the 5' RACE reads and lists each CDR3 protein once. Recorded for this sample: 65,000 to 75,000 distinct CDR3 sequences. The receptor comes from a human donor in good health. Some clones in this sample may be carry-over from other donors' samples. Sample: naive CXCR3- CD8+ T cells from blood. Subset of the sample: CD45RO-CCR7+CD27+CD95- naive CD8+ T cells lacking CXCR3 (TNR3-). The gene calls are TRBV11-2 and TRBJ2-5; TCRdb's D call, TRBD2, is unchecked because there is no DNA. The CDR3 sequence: CASSQLAGNLQETQYF.